A selection of T cell receptor beta chains follows, all from one sample in a study of shared clonotypes between healthy human individuals. Repertoires were generated with immunoSEQ multiplex PCR, while TCRdb's copy carries only in-frame clones and drops some. The sample has around 1.4 million clones, around 98.5% seen once; the top ten hold approximately 0.38%. Sequencing used naive CD4+ T cells sorted from blood. These receptors were taken from a man aged 25-45 years in good health. Both conserved end residues are part of each CDR3. The order of the fields is J gene, clone size, V gene, D gene, CDR3 DNA, CDR3 protein. D genes are given only for firm matches. Clone size, where shown, is once, few, many, or a class for clones that have expanded.

TRBJ2-3,.,TRBV4-3,.,TGCGCCAGCAGCCAAGATTTGAGGGGAGCAGGAAACACAGATACGCAGTATTTT,CASSQDLRGAGNTDTQYF
TRBJ2-7,.,TRBV9,.,TGTGCCAGCACCAAAGAGGTAGGGGGACCCTACGAGCAGTACTTC,CASTKEVGGPYEQYF
TRBJ2-2,.,TRBV2,.,TGTGCCAGCAGTGAAGCCGGGCAGTCCACCGGGGAGCTGTTTTTT,CASSEAGQSTGELFF
TRBJ1-1,.,TRBV11-2,.,TGTGCCAGCAGCCTGGGACACACTGAAGCTTTCTTT,CASSLGHTEAFF
TRBJ2-3,.,TRBV5-1,.,TGCGCCAGCAGCTTGGGAACTGCCACAGATACGCAGTATTTT,CASSLGTATDTQYF
TRBJ1-3,.,TRBV16,.,TGTGCCAGCAGCCCCCCGGGCTCCTCTGGAAACACCATATATTTT,CASSPPGSSGNTIYF
TRBJ2-5,.,TRBV5-1,TRBD2,TGCGCCAGCAGCTTGGGACTAGCGGGAGGGGAAGAGACCCAGTACTTC,CASSLGLAGGEETQYF
TRBJ1-2,.,TRBV30,.,TGTGCCTGGAGTGGGAAGGGGTGGTATGGCTACACCTTC,CAWSGKGWYGYTF
TRBJ1-5,.,TRBV6-5,.,TGTGCCAGCAAGCGGGGGGGCAATCAGCCCCAGCATTTT,CASKRGGNQPQHF
TRBJ2-7,.,TRBV7-6,.,TGTGCCAGCAGCTTAGGGGGAACCGGCCTTTCCTACGAGCAGTACTTC,CASSLGGTGLSYEQYF
TRBJ2-7,once,TRBV5-1,TRBD1,TGCGCCAGCAGCCGGACAGGGGCCCCCCACGAGCAGTACTTC,CASSRTGAPHEQYF
TRBJ1-4,.,TRBV19,.,TGTGCCAGTAGTAGGGGGTTTGGCACTAATGAAAAACTGTTTTTT,CASSRGFGTNEKLFF
TRBJ1-1,.,TRBV6-5,.,TGTGCCAGCAGGGTAGGGAGCACTGAAGCTTTCTTT,CASRVGSTEAFF
TRBJ2-2,.,TRBV10-2,.,TGCGCCAGCAGCCTCCCTACCGCGCTCACCGGGGAGCTGTTTTTT,CASSLPTALTGELFF
TRBJ2-5,.,TRBV10-1,.,TGCGCCAGCAGTGAGGCAGGGGACCAAGAGACCCAGTACTTC,CASSEAGDQETQYF
TRBJ1-5,.,TRBV25-1,.,TGTGCCAGCAGTGAATCGGGCCAGCCAATGTCCCAGCATTTT,CASSESGQPMSQHF
TRBJ2-7,.,TRBV15,.,TGTGCCACCAGCAGAGAGGGACCCGAGGGCTACGAGCAGTACTTC,CATSREGPEGYEQYF
TRBJ2-5,.,TRBV5-1,.,TGCGCCAGCAGCTTCGGACAACAAGGGGAGACCCAGTACTTC,CASSFGQQGETQYF
TRBJ2-1,.,TRBV6-5,TRBD1,TGTGCCAGCAGAAGGGACAGGTTCAATGAGCAGTTCTTC,CASRRDRFNEQFF
TRBJ2-1,.,TRBV29-1,.,TGCAGCGTTGACGTTCGCGGGAACTACAATGAGCAGTTCTTC,CSVDVRGNYNEQFF
TRBJ1-5,.,TRBV6-6,.,TGTGCCAGCAGTTACCGGTCCAATCAGCCCCAGCATTTT,CASSYRSNQPQHF
TRBJ2-7,.,TRBV19,.,TGTGCCAGTAGTGCAAGGGGAGCATCCTACGAGCAGTACTTC,CASSARGASYEQYF
TRBJ2-2,.,TRBV5-4,TRBD2,TGTGCCAGCAGCTTGGCTAGCGGGAGAGTATGGACCGGGGAGCTGTTTTTT,CASSLASGRVWTGELFF
TRBJ1-4,.,TRBV2,.,TGTGCCAGCAGTGGCGTCATTTGGGCAGTGGGGGAAAAACTGTTTTTT,CASSGVIWAVGEKLFF
TRBJ2-7,.,TRBV7-2,TRBD1,TGTGCCAGCAGCACCGACAGGGGTTACGAGCAGTACTTC,CASSTDRGYEQYF
TRBJ2-5,.,TRBV4-1,.,TGCGCCAGCAGCCAAGACCCGCCGGGGGGCGTCGGGGAGACCCAGTACTTC,CASSQDPPGGVGETQYF
TRBJ1-1,.,TRBV7-8,.,TGTGCCAGCAGCAGACGGACAGTGAACACTGAAGCTTTCTTT,CASSRRTVNTEAFF
TRBJ2-7,once,TRBV7-9,.,TGTGCCAGCAGCTTAACCCGCCTTGTCAGGGGAGGGGAGCAGTACTTC,CASSLTRLVRGGEQYF
TRBJ1-5,.,TRBV10-3,.,TGTGCCATCAGTGAGTCGAGGGAAGGCAATCAGCCCCAGCATTTT,CAISESREGNQPQHF
TRBJ1-2,.,TRBV28,.,TGTGCCAGCAACCCGCAGGGAGGTAACTATGGCTACACCTTC,CASNPQGGNYGYTF
TRBJ1-2,.,TRBV11-2,.,TGTGCCAGCAGCTTTCAATCCTATGGCTACACCTTC,CASSFQSYGYTF
TRBJ2-7,.,TRBV7-2,TRBD2,TGTGCCAGCAGCTTAACTAGCGGGGCGCACTACGAGCAGTACTTC,CASSLTSGAHYEQYF
TRBJ2-7,.,TRBV6-6,.,TGTGCCAGCAGTTCACCCTACGAGCAGTACTTC,CASSSPYEQYF
TRBJ1-5,.,TRBV28,.,TGTGCCAGCAGTTTAAGAGTTAGCAATCAGCCCCAGCATTTT,CASSLRVSNQPQHF